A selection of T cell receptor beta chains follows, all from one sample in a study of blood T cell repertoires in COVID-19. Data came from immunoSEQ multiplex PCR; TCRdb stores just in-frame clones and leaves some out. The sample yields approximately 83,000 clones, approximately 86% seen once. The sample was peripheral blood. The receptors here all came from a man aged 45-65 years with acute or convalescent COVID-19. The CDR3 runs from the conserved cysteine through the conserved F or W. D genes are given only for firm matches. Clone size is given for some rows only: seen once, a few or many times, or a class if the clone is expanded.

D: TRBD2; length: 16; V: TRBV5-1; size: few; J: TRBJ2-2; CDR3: CASSLAGGGMAGELFF; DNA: TGCGCCAGCAGCCTTGCGGGGGGCGGAATGGCCGGGGAGCTGTTTTTT
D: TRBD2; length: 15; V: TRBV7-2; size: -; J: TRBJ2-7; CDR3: CASRSASGSWYEQYF; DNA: TGTGCCAGCAGATCCGCTAGCGGGAGTTGGTACGAGCAGTACTTC
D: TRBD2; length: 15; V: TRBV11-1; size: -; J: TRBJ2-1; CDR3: CASCLTSGIYNEQFF; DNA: TGTGCCAGCTGCTTGACTAGCGGGATCTACAATGAGCAGTTCTTC
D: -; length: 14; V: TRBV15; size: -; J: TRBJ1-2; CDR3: CATSRDSKELGYTF; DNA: TGTGCCACCAGCAGAGATTCGAAAGAGCTTGGCTACACCTTC
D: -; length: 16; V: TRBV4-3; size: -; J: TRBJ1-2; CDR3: CASSQDLGQTSSGYTF; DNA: TGCGCCAGCAGCCAAGACCTGGGCCAAACGTCGAGCGGCTACACCTTC
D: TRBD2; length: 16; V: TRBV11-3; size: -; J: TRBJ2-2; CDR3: CASSLVSREMAGELFF; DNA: TGTGCCAGCAGCTTAGTGTCGCGGGAGATGGCCGGGGAGCTGTTTTTT
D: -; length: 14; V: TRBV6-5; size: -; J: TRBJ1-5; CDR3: CASSYSKHNQPQHF; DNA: TGTGCCAGCAGTTACTCGAAACACAATCAGCCCCAGCATTTT
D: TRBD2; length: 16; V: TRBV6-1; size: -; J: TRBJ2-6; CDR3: CASSEYAGDGANVLTF; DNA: TGTGCCAGCAGTGAATATGCGGGAGATGGGGCCAACGTCCTGACTTTC
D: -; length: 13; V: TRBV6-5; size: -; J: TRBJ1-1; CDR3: CASSYSRGTEAFF; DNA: TGTGCCAGCAGTTACTCCAGGGGCACTGAAGCTTTCTTT
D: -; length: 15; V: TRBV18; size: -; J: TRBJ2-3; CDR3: CASSPFQASTDTQYF; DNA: TGTGCCAGCTCACCTTTTCAGGCTAGCACAGATACGCAGTATTTT
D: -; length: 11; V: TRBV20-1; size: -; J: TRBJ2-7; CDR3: CSASSQYEQYF; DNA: TGCAGTGCTAGTTCGCAGTACGAGCAGTACTTC
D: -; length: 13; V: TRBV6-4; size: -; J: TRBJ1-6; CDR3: CASIGGRNSPLHF; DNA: TGTGCCAGCATAGGGGGAAGGAATTCACCCCTCCACTTT
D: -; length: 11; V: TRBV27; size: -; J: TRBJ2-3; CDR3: CASSSADTQYF; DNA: TGTGCCAGCAGTTCCGCAGATACGCAGTATTTT
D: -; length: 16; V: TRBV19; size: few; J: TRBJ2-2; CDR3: CASRLLGAPGQGELFF; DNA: TGTGCCAGCCGGCTTCTGGGGGCCCCCGGTCAGGGGGAGCTGTTTTTT
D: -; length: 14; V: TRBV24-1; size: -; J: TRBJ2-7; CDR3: CATSPGGTTYEQYF; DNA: TGTGCCACCAGTCCTGGCGGAACTACCTACGAGCAGTACTTC
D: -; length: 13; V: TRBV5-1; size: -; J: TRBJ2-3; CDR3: CASSSPGTDTQYF; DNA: TGCGCCAGCAGCTCCCCGGGGACAGATACGCAGTATTTT
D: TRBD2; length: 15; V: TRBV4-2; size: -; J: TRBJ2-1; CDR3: CASSQGLAVYNEQFF; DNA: TGTGCCAGCAGTCAGGGACTAGCGGTTTACAATGAGCAGTTCTTC
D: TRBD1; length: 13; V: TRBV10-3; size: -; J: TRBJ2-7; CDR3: CAISQDTGGEQYF; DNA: TGTGCCATCAGCCAAGATACAGGGGGTGAGCAGTACTTC